This T cell receptor (beta chain) stems from a study of blood T cell repertoires in COVID-19. For the study at large: The study drew acute and convalescent COVID-19 samples from the United States, Italy and Spain. Nucleic acid was either cDNA or gDNA, and it came from T cells, B-cell-depleted T cells, or PBMCs.

Methods used by the authors: Reference gene primer amplification yielded estimated nucleated cell counts. Only in-frame clones appear in the TCRdb table, and some are missing; sequencing was by immunoSEQ multiplex PCR. Clone size and V and J calls were adopted from that table, with D and trimming inferred from the DNA. The data hold about 58,000 clones, with nearly 90% observed a single time. This CDR3 is 13 amino acids long. Trimming stripped 6 bases from V and 7 bases from J, with 15 bases between. CDR1 is SNHLY, CDR2 FYNNEI, per germline. The sequenced material came from peripheral blood. This sequence originates from a man in his sixties with active COVID-19. This chain uses TRBV2 with TRBJ1-1; D is uncertain. The CDR3: CASRLEGEFEAFF. CDR3 sequence (DNA): TGTGCCAGCAGGTTGGAGGGCGAGTTTGAAGCTTTCTTT.